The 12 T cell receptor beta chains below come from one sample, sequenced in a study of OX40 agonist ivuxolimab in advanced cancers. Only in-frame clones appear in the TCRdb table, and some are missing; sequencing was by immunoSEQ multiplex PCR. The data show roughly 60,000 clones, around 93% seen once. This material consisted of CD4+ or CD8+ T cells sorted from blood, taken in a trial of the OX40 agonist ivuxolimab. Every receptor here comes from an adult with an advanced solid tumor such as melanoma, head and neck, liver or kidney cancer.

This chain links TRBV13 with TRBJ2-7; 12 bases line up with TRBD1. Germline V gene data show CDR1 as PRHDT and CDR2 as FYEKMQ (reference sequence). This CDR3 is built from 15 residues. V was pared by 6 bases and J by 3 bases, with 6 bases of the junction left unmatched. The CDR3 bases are TGTGCCAGCAGACCCGGGACAGGGGGCGGCTACGAGCAGTACTTC. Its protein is CASRPGTGGGYEQYF.

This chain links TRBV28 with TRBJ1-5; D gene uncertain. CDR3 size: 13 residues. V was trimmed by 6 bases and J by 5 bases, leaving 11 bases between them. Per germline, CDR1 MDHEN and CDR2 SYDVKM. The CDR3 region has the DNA TGTGCCAGCAGCTCCACTTGGGATCAGCCCCAGCATTTT. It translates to CASSSTWDQPQHF.

The CDR3 coding sequence is TGTGCCAGCAGTTACGGACCGACCCTGAACACTGAAGCTTTCTTT. This gives the protein CASSYGPTLNTEAFF. The rearrangement links TRBV6-6 to TRBJ1-1, with no clear D. This CDR3 has 15 residues. V gave up 2 bases and J gave up 0 bases, with 10 bases separating them. The germline gives CDR1 MNHNY, CDR2 SVGAGI (reference sequence).

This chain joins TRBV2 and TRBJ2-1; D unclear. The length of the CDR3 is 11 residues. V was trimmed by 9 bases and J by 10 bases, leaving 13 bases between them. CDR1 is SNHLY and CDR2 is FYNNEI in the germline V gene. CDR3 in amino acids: CARENNIEQFF. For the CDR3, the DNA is TGTGCCAGGGAAAACAATATCGAGCAGTTCTTC.

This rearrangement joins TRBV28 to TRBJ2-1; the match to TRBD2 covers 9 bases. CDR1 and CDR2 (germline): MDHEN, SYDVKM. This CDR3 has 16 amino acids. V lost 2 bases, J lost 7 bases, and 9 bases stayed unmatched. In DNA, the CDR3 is TGTGCCAGCAGTTTACCCGCGGTTAGCGGGGGAAATGAGCAGTTCTTC. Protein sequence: CASSLPAVSGGNEQFF.

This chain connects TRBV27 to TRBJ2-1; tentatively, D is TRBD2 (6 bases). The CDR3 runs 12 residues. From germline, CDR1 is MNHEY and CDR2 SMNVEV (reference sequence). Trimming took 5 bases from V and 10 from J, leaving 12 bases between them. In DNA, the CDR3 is TGTGCCAGCAGTGCGGGACTTGGGGAGCAGTTCTTC. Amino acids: CASSAGLGEQFF.

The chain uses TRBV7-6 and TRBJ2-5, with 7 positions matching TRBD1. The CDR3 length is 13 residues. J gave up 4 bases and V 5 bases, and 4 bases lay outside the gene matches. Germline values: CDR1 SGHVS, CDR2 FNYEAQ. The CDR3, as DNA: TGTGCCAGCAGCGCTGACAGGGCAGAGACCCAGTACTTC. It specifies CASSADRAETQYF.

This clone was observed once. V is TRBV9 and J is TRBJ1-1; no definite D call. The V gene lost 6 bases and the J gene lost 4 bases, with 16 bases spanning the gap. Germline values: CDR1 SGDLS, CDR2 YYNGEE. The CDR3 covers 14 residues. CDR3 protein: CASTAGPPSTEAFF. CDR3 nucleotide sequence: TGTGCCAGCACCGCCGGGCCCCCATCCACTGAAGCTTTCTTT.

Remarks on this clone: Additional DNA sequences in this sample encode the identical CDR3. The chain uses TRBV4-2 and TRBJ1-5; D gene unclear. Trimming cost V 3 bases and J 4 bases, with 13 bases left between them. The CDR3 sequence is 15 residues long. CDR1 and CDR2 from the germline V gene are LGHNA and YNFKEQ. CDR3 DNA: TGTGCCAGCAGCCAGGAAGCAGGAAATAATCAGCCCCAGCATTTT. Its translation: CASSQEAGNNQPQHF.

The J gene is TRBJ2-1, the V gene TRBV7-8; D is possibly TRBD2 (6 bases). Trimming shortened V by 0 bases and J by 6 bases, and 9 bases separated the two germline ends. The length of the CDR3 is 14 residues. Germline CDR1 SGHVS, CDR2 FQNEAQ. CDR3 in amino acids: CASSLAGGGNEQFF. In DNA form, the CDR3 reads TGTGCCAGCAGCTTAGCGGGAGGAGGCAATGAGCAGTTCTTC.

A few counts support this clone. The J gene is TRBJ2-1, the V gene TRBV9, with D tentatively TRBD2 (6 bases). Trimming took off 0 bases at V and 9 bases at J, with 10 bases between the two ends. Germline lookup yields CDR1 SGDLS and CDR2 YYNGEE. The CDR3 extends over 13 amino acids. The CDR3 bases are TGTGCCAGCAGCGTAGCGGGAGTTCTTGAGCAGTTCTTC. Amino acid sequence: CASSVAGVLEQFF.

As DNA, the CDR3 is TGTGCCAGCAGTCAGACAGGGGAGGACACCGGGGAGCTGTTTTTT. The encoded protein is CASSQTGEDTGELFF. This rearrangement joins TRBV6-5 to TRBJ2-2; 8 bases fit TRBD1. Germline loops: CDR1 MNHEY, CDR2 SVGAGI. The CDR3 runs to 15 residues. The V gene end was trimmed by 5 bases and the J gene end by 3 bases; junction bases not matched to a gene: 5.